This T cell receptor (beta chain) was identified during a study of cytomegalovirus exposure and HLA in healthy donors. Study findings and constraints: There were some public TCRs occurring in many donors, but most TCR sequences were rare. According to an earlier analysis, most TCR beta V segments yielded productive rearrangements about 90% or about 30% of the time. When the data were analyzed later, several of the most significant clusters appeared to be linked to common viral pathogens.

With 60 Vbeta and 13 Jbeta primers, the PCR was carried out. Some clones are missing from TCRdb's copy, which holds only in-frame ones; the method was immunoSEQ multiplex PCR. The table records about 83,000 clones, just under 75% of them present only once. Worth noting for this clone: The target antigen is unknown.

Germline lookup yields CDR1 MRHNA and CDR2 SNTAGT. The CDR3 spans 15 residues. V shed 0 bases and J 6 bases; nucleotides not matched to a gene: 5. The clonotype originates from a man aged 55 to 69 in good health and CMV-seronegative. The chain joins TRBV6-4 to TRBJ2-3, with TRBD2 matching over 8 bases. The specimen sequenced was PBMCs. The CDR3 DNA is TGTGCCAGCAGTGACTCCGGGGGGGGCCCTGATACGCAGTATTTT. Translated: CASSDSGGGPDTQYF.